This T cell receptor (beta chain) was sequenced during a study of Tregs in tolerant kidney transplant recipients (dated by TCRdb to the late 2010s). A note on the overall study: TCRbeta sequencing was used in the study to identify donor-specific regulatory T cells before combined kidney and bone marrow transplantation, and the identified cells were then tracked after transplant. TCRbeta repertoire sequencing was used in a few healthy controls to compare several methods for expanding Tregs specific for an allogeneic donor.

Worth noting for this clone: Its antigen is unknown. It has no much larger one-base neighbor in the sample; base qualities were not kept.

Paper-wide results and their limitations: Biological reproducibility was not directly assessed, although technical replication error appeared to be minimal. Expanding Tregs with activated donor B cells appeared to identify the most biologically relevant and donor-specific TCRbeta repertoire. Because the study included only a small number of patients, the results must be confirmed in larger populations and under other immunosuppression protocols.

Unstimulated Tregs (CD4+CD25+CD127-), CD4+ non-Tregs (CD4+CD25-), CD4 and CD8 cells were FACS-sorted from thawed PBMCs. Healthy control blood came either as purchased buffy coats or from healthy volunteers. Healthy control blood was processed to PBMCs with a Ficoll density gradient and then cryopreserved, whereas patient PBMCs were collected both before and after transplant. For TCRbeta CDR3 sequencing, genomic DNA was extracted from sorted cells using the QIAGEN DNeasy Blood and Tissue Kit. High-throughput TCRbeta CDR3 sequencing, including PCR amplification with bias correction and internal controls, was performed commercially through immunoSEQ. As for the original processing: A unique productive TCRbeta sequence was defined by the CDR3 nucleotide sequence when primers matched, and otherwise by the CDR3 amino acid sequence together with the Vbeta and Jbeta genes. Sorting error was corrected by removing sequences shared between sorted populations at a frequency ratio of 2:1 or less, and the remaining shared sequences were assigned to the higher population. A sequence was defined as donor-reactive if the sequence was expanded at least 5-fold in CFSE-low cells compared with unstimulated cells and had a frequency of at least 0.01% in CFSE-low cells. Repertoire divergence was quantified by Jensen-Shannon divergence calculated from the top 100 TCRbeta sequences ranked by frequency. For samples with multiple sequencing runs, sorting error was corrected in each run separately before the runs were combined. What TCRdb holds here is the immuneACCESS table cut down to in-frame rearrangements. Part of the clones is not present; checked against another copy, under half of the missing clones reflect an unresolved V gene, and the others are unexplained. The V and J calls and clone size come from that table; D and trimming were worked out from the DNA. The sample table holds some 100,000 clones, of which roughly nine tenths were seen once. The top ten clones comprise less than 0.7% of the sample.

CDR1 is given as WSHSY and CDR2 as SAAADI, both from the germline V gene. The CDR3 spans 14 residues, from the cysteine through the phenylalanine. Only the CDR3 part of the read is kept: 42 bases, read in frame from the first base. V is pared back by 0 bases and J by 6 bases, with 11 bases lying between the germline termini. Here the chain combines TRBV10-2 and TRBJ1-1, with no D gene named confidently. The source is a human donor in good health. Sequencing was done on a sample of CD4+ T cells from blood. Read as DNA, the sequence is TGCGCCAGCAGTGAGTCAGGTCGAGGATCTGAAGCTTTCTTT. Its translation reads: CASSESGRGSEAFF.